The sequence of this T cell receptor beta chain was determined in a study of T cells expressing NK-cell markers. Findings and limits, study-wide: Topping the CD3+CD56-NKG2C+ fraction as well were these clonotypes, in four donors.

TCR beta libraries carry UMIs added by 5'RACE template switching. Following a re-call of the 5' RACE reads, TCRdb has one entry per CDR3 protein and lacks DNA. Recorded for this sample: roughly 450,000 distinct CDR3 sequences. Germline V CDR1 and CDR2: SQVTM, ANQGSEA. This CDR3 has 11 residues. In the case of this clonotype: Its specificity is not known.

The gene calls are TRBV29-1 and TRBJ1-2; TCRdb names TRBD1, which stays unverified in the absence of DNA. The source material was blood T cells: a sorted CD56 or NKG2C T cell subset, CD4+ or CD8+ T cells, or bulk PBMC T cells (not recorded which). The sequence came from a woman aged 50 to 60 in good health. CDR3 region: CSGLGPRGYTF.